Listed here are 17 T cell receptor beta chains from one sample, sequenced in a study of brain T cells in children with intractable seizures. Assay used: immunoSEQ multiplex PCR; TCRdb lists only in-frame clones, some missing. The sample yields over 95,000 clones, roughly 94% seen once. The specimen comprised peripheral blood, sampled at surgery. These receptors were collected from a boy under two years old with hemimegalencephaly and intractable seizures.

The rearrangement joins TRBV6-2 or TRBV6-3 to TRBJ1-5, with unresolved D. V dropped 2 bases and J dropped 1 base, with 18 bases sitting between them. The CDR3 is 18 residues long. Germline V CDR1 and CDR2: MNHEY, SVGEGT. This CDR3 reads CASSYNGRGRPSNQPQHF. Written as DNA, the CDR3 is TGTGCCAGCAGTTACAACGGCCGCGGGAGGCCAAGCAATCAGCCCCAGCATTTT.

The rearrangement links TRBV27 to TRBJ2-3; maybe TRBD1 (6 bases). The germline V gene has CDR1 MNHEY and CDR2 SMNVEV (reference sequence). The CDR3 contains 13 residues. V was cut by 4 bases and J by 1 base, with 6 bases left in between. The CDR3 DNA reads as TGTGCCAGCAGTTGGGGGCGCACAGATACGCAGTATTTT. Translated, it gives CASSWGRTDTQYF.

The rearrangement links TRBV30 to TRBJ2-7; 8 bases match TRBD1. The CDR3 is 13 amino acids. The trim removed 3 bases at V and 0 bases at J, leaving 1 base unmatched. CDR1 and CDR2 from the germline V gene are GTSNPN and SVGIG (reference sequence). The CDR3 DNA follows: TGTGCCTGGAGAGACAGGGGCTCCTACGAGCAGTACTTC. It translates to CAWRDRGSYEQYF.

The chain uses TRBV3-1 (or the pseudogene TRBV3-2) and TRBJ2-5; 13 nucleotides align to TRBD2. There are 19 residues in the CDR3. Losses at the gene ends were 1 base for V and 5 bases for J; bases not matched to a gene: 13. From germline, CDR1 is LGHDT and CDR2 YNNKEL (reference sequence). Written as DNA, the CDR3 is TGTGCCAGCAGCCAAGGGCCGCGACTAGCGGGAGGCTTGGGGGAGACCCAGTACTTC. It specifies CASSQGPRLAGGLGETQYF.

The rearrangement joins TRBV30 to TRBJ1-1; 7 bases are shared with TRBD1. In germline, CDR1 is GTSNPN, CDR2 SVGIG (reference sequence). After removal of 0 bases from V and 6 bases from J, the junction contained 1 base not matched to a gene. The CDR3 sequence is 12 residues long. This chain's CDR3 is CAWSVGGAEAFF. The CDR3 DNA reads as TGTGCCTGGAGTGTAGGGGGCGCTGAAGCTTTCTTT.

The chain couples TRBV19 to TRBJ2-7; either TRBD1 or TRBD2 may fit D (5 bases each). The germline V gene has CDR1 LNHDA and CDR2 SQIVND (reference sequence). V lost 5 bases and J lost 3, with 14 bases in between. The CDR3 spans 14 residues. The CDR3 loop is CASSPTGTGYEQYF. The CDR3 bases are TGTGCCAGTAGTCCGACCGGGACGGGCTACGAGCAGTACTTC. Complete variable domain (other parts from reference TRBV19 and TRBJ2-7): DGGITQSPKYLFRKEGQNVTLSCEQNLNHDAMYWYRQDPGQGLRLIYYSQIVNDFQKGDIAEGYSVSREKKESFPLTVTSAQKNPTAFYLCASSPTGTGYEQYFGPGTRLTVT.

V is TRBV30 and J is TRBJ2-1; TRBD2 agrees at 10 bases. This CDR3 contains 15 residues. Per germline, CDR1 GTSNPN and CDR2 SVGIG (reference sequence). With V trimmed by 3 bases and J by 5 bases, 7 bases remained unmatched. In DNA form, the CDR3 reads TGTGCCTGGAGGCCGCTAGCGGGAGTGGACAATGAGCAGTTCTTC. Amino acids: CAWRPLAGVDNEQFF.

The chain couples TRBV11-2 to TRBJ1-4, with D uncertain. Trimming left V 8 bases short and J 2 bases short, with 12 bases between. The germline V gene encodes CDR1 SGHAT and CDR2 FQNNGV. This CDR3 comprises 14 residues. CDR3 sequence: CASAVGSTNEKLFF. The CDR3 nucleotides read TGTGCCAGCGCGGTAGGCTCGACTAATGAAAAACTGTTTTTT.

The rearrangement links TRBV10-3 to TRBJ2-3; TRBD2 matches at 10 bases. The germline CDR1 and CDR2 sequences are ENHRY and SYGVKD. The V segment lost 4 bases and the J segment 2 bases; nucleotides outside the gene matches: 9. This CDR3 is built from 17 residues. CDR3 amino acids: CAISVKILAGITDTQYF. The CDR3 DNA is TGTGCCATCAGTGTTAAGATACTAGCGGGAATCACAGATACGCAGTATTTT.

This sequence joins TRBV5-1 and TRBJ2-7; TRBD2 matches 9 bases. V was clipped by 4 bases and J by 2 bases; unmatched bases: 10. CDR1 and CDR2 (germline): SGHRS, YFSETQ. There are 16 residues in the CDR3. This CDR3 reads CASSPPLGGRAYEQYF. The CDR3 DNA follows: TGCGCCAGCAGCCCCCCCTTGGGCGGGAGGGCCTACGAGCAGTACTTC.

The chain carries TRBV9 and TRBJ2-7; 7 positions match TRBD2. V shed 0 bases and J 4 bases; nucleotides not matched to a gene: 4. Germline V gene data show CDR1 as SGDLS and CDR2 as YYNGEE. CDR3 length: 14 residues. The CDR3 DNA is TGTGCCAGCAGCGTAGCCTGGGGAGGGTACGAGCAGTACTTC. It yields the protein CASSVAWGGYEQYF.

This clone has a single count. V gene TRBV7-9 combines with J gene TRBJ2-1; 14 bases are shared with TRBD2. This CDR3 contains 16 residues. Germline lookup yields CDR1 SEHNR and CDR2 FQNEAQ (reference sequence). After removal of 3 bases from V and 8 bases from J, the junction contained 6 bases not matched to a gene. CDR3 region: CASSLTSGRVTDEQFF. The CDR3 coding sequence is TGTGCCAGCAGCTTGACTAGCGGGAGGGTTACAGATGAGCAGTTCTTC. Full variable domain (missing parts from reference TRBV7-9 and TRBJ2-1): DTGVSQNPRHKITKRGQNVTFRCDPISEHNRLYWYRQTLGQGPEFLTYFQNEAQLEKSRLLSDRFSAERPKGSFSTLEIQRTEQGDSAMYLCASSLTSGRVTDEQFFGPGTRLTVL.

This sequence joins TRBV7-2 and TRBJ2-3; 7 bases are a match to TRBD1. V was pared by 3 bases and J by 11 bases, with 8 bases of the junction left unmatched. Looked up from germline, CDR1 is SGHTA and CDR2 is FQGNSA. This CDR3 comprises 13 residues. The CDR3 sequence: CASSFKQGLWQYF. As DNA, the CDR3 is TGTGCCAGCAGCTTTAAACAGGGGCTATGGCAGTATTTT.

The V and J genes are TRBV18 and TRBJ2-1; 10 nucleotides match TRBD2. This CDR3 region has 17 residues. Germline assignment: CDR1 KGHSH and CDR2 LQKENI. V lost 0 bases to trimming and J lost 4 bases; unmatched junction nucleotides: 6. The CDR3 DNA reads TGTGCCAGCTCACCACCACGAGCGGGAGGGCGGTACAATGAGCAGTTCTTC. It translates to CASSPPRAGGRYNEQFF.

CDR3 loop: CAWRSGSGSYKQYF. CDR3 in DNA: TGTGCCTGGAGGTCGGGTAGCGGGAGCTATAAGCAGTACTTC. This chain links TRBV30 with TRBJ2-7; 9 bases are shared with TRBD2. The CDR3 runs 14 residues. Germline lookup yields CDR1 GTSNPN and CDR2 SVGIG (reference sequence). Trimming removed 3 bases from V and 8 bases from J; junction bases left unmatched: 11.

V is TRBV2 and J is TRBJ2-2, with D perhaps TRBD2 (6 bases). Germline CDR1 and CDR2: SNHLY and FYNNEI. V was trimmed by 8 bases and J by 4 bases, leaving 11 bases between them. The CDR3 loop spans 13 amino acids. The CDR3: CASERAGTGELFF. In DNA form, the CDR3 reads TGTGCCAGCGAGCGGGCGGGCACCGGGGAGCTGTTTTTT. Full variable domain (rest looked up from reference TRBV2 and TRBJ2-2): EPEVTQTPSHQVTQMGQEVILRCVPISNHLYFYWYRQILGQKVEFLVSFYNNEISEKSEIFDDQFSVERPDGSNFTLKIRSTKLEDSAMYFCASERAGTGELFFGEGSRLTVL.

The J gene is TRBJ2-7, the V gene TRBV6-5, with unresolved D. Germline CDR1 MNHEY, CDR2 SVGAGI. V was trimmed by 0 bases and J by 4 bases, leaving 7 bases between them. The CDR3 extends over 13 amino acids. The CDR3 nucleotides are TGTGCCAGCAGTTACTCGATCAGTTACGAGCAGTACTTC. This gives the protein CASSYSISYEQYF.